This TCR beta chain was retrieved from a study of T cells in localized non-small cell lung cancer (dated by TCRdb to about 2020). Background for the entire study: Comparing tumors with uninvolved tumor-adjacent lungs, the study looked at the T cell repertoires of around 250 patients with early-stage NSCLC. A mean age of around 66 years was recorded for the NSCLC patients, of whom around 120 were male and about a hundred were female. The cohort was made up of 200 to 250 treatment-naive NSCLC patients whose localized lung tumors had been resected.

TCR beta CDR3 regions were sequenced from DNA using the immunoSEQ Assay. On the study's bioinformatics: To compute T cell density, TCR beta template counts were normalized to usable DNA, which was estimated by amplifying housekeeping genes. Richness was estimated with the preseqR package, extrapolating to 400,000 templates for PBMC samples and 120,000 templates for tissue samples. Clonality was calculated as one minus Pielou's evenness. Tissue-enriched TCRs were identified by differential abundance testing using productive amino-acid clonotypes, minimum total count 5 and alpha 0.1. The Jaccard Index and the Morisita Overlap Index were used to measure how much the repertoires overlapped between compartments. GLIPH clustered TCR beta CDR3s with public tetramer-defined viral CDR3s; viral motifs required at least three viral sequences plus V-gene enrichment. TCRdb obtained this table from immuneACCESS and retained in-frame rearrangements with V and J assigned. These tables miss some clones; where compared with another copy, unresolved V genes account for less than half of the shortfall, and the remainder is unexplained. For V, J and clone size, that table is used; D and trimming come from the DNA. The sample records tens of thousands of clones, approximately 88% of which are singletons. The top ten constitute roughly 2.5% of the sample.

At diagnosis, peripheral blood, uninvolved tumor-adjacent lung and tumor were collected and were preserved as a mix of fresh-frozen and FFPE material. Blood samples were analyzed as peripheral blood mononuclear cells for TCR repertoire profiling. Comment on this clone: Its antigen remains undetermined. Within one base of it there is no much larger clone, and no base qualities were kept.

The germline V gene encodes CDR1 WNHNN and CDR2 SYGVQD (reference sequence). V drops 6 bases and J drops 5 bases, leaving 14 bases in between. The CDR3 goes from the cysteine to the phenylalanine over 14 residues. This entry keeps only the CDR3 DNA: 42 bases, framed from base 1. Study-wide conclusions, independent of this receptor: A median of around 57 of the top 100 tumor clones turned up in the paired uninvolved adjacent lung, and approximately 30 of those clones also ranked among the top 100 of that same adjacent lung. Because multi-region sequencing of the tumors was not done, intratumor heterogeneity could not be ruled out. Because of the exploratory design, TCR variables were selected using unadjusted p-values without false-discovery rate correction. Higher T cell density in blood was associated with longer overall survival, whereas higher clonality in adjacent lung was associated with shorter survival. The highest T cell clonality was observed in uninvolved tumor-adjacent lung, where clonality exceeded that of tumor, suggesting that antigenic responses were more focused in uninvolved tumor-adjacent lung.

Rearrangement joined TRBV10-1 to TRBJ2-1; the best D guess is TRBD1, with 5 bases matching. The sequences come from peripheral blood, collected before any cancer treatment. The receptor was derived from a woman aged 35-70 years with stage I lung adenocarcinoma. The nucleotide sequence is TGCGCCAGCAGAGACAGAGCAGCTAACAATGAGCAGTTCTTC. It codes for CASRDRAANNEQFF.